Each of the 8 T cell receptor beta chains below was sequenced from the same sample in a study of graft-versus-host responses after intestinal transplantation. Sequencing used immunoSEQ multiplex PCR; TCRdb keeps in-frame clones, though not all of them. The sample shows some 120,000 clones, 90% of them seen only once. These TCRs' antigens remain unknown. The sample here was unstimulated CD4+ T cells sorted from spleen or lymph node cells, taken before intestinal transplant. These receptors were taken from a human donor who received an intestinal transplant.

A few counts support this clone. The chain joins TRBV28 to TRBJ2-7; 14 nucleotides line up with TRBD2. The J segment lost 4 bases and the V segment lost 6 bases, leaving 2 bases of the junction unmatched. CDR1 and CDR2 (germline): MDHEN, SYDVKM. This CDR3 has 14 amino acids. The CDR3 loop is CASRGLAGAYEQYF. As DNA, the CDR3 is TGTGCCAGCAGGGGACTAGCGGGAGCTTACGAGCAGTACTTC.

The chain is built from TRBV7-8 and TRBJ2-2; D might be TRBD1 (6 bases). The CDR3 runs to 16 residues. Germline V gives CDR1 SGHVS, CDR2 FQNEAQ. The V end lost 5 bases, the J end lost 6 bases, and 19 bases lay between the germline ends. This chain's CDR3 is CASSRKIQQGPGELFF. CDR3 bases: TGTGCCAGCAGCCGAAAAATCCAACAGGGTCCCGGGGAGCTGTTTTTT.

The rearrangement links TRBV5-5 to TRBJ2-1, with D tentatively TRBD2 (7 bases). V lost 0 bases, J lost 7 bases, and 20 bases lay in between. CDR3 length: 17 residues. Per the germline V gene, CDR1 is SGHKS and CDR2 is YYEKEE (reference sequence). Here the CDR3 reads CASSLVRDGGPWNEQFF. The CDR3 nucleotides read TGTGCCAGCAGCTTGGTGCGTGACGGGGGGCCCTGGAATGAGCAGTTCTTC. Complete variable domain (other parts from reference TRBV5-5 and TRBJ2-1): DAGVTQSPTHLIKTRGQQVTLRCSPISGHKSVSWYQQVLGQGPQFIFQYYEKEERGRGNFPDRFSARQFPNYSSELNVNALLLGDSALYLCASSLVRDGGPWNEQFFGPGTRLTVL.

V gene TRBV7-2 combines with J gene TRBJ2-7; TRBD1 aligns across 8 bases. The CDR3 totals 13 residues. Germline CDR1 SGHTA, CDR2 FQGNSA. V shed 5 bases, J shed 3 bases, and the junction held 3 bases outside the gene matches. The CDR3 sequence is CASSRQGSYEQYF. CDR3 bases: TGTGCCAGCAGCCGACAGGGGAGCTACGAGCAGTACTTC.

This clone has just one count. The rearrangement uses TRBV28 and TRBJ2-1; TRBD2 matches at 8 bases. Germline V gene sequence: CDR1 MDHEN, CDR2 SYDVKM. The junction had 4 bases not matched to a gene; V was cut back by 6 bases and J by 0 bases. The CDR3 runs to 15 residues. CDR3 coding DNA: TGTGCCAGCAGCCGGACTAGCCCCTCCTACAATGAGCAGTTCTTC. Its protein product is CASSRTSPSYNEQFF.

The rearrangement uses TRBV12-5 and TRBJ1-2; a weak D match, TRBD1 (5 bases). Germline CDR1 and CDR2: LGHNT and FRNRAP. Trimming stripped 6 bases from V and 6 bases from J, with 11 bases between. CDR3 size: 12 residues. CDR3 sequence (DNA): TGTGCTAGTGGCGGAGGGACGAATGGCTACACCTTC. Protein sequence: CASGGGTNGYTF.

The chain has TRBV6-6 and TRBJ2-3; TRBD1 might be the D (6 bases). V was shortened by 8 bases and J by 3 bases, with 21 bases between the two germline ends. The CDR3 has 16 amino acids. Germline CDR1 and CDR2: MNHNY and SVGAGI (reference sequence). CDR3 protein: CASEGTTARLTDTQYF. Written as DNA, the CDR3 is TGTGCCAGCGAAGGGACAACGGCCCGTCTTACAGATACGCAGTATTTT.

In its sample, this clone was seen a few times. The chain has TRBV6-5 and TRBJ2-1; 8 bases fit TRBD1. The CDR3 extends over 15 amino acids. Germline trimming cut 0 bases from V and 9 bases from J; bases unmatched to any gene: 7. Germline V lookup: CDR1 MNHEY, CDR2 SVGAGI. CDR3 DNA: TGTGCCAGCAGTTACTCCTACGCAGGGGGCTTTGAGCAGTTCTTC. Amino acid sequence: CASSYSYAGGFEQFF.